Sequencing of this T cell receptor beta chain was carried out in a study of cytomegalovirus exposure and HLA in healthy donors (TCRdb year 2017). Notes on the research overall: According to an earlier analysis of 550 to 700 of the donors, roughly 180 million T cells yielded over 100 million unique TCR beta sequences and about 300 Gb of sequence data. To predict cytomegalovirus infection status, the study combined high-throughput TCR immunosequencing, statistical association of individual TCRs with disease status, and machine learning. A later analysis re-analyzed previously published TCR beta repertoires from roughly 600 donors and added high-resolution HLA genotyping to study TCR occurrence patterns. Alongside the repertoire data, information on donor age, sex, ethnicity and CMV serostatus was compiled. Using immunosequencing, the study profiled T cell repertoires from fewer than 700 subjects and related those repertoires to cytomegalovirus serostatus. In the later analysis, no new phenotypic data were used to find candidate immune exposures; instead, reliance was placed on TCR beta sequences and their occurrence across donors. A separate validation cohort of approximately 120 different subjects was used in addition to the roughly 700-subject first cohort. Because of strong linkage in the cohort, roughly five DR-DQ haplotypes were treated as single units for association and clustering. Class I and class II HLA loci were covered by the typing at four-digit resolution. The study aimed to test whether cataloging public T cell receptors could reveal signatures of past pathogen exposure. Every discovery cohort repertoire had been produced on one sequencing platform. Of the roughly 400 genotyped donors, approximately 83% fell in the genetic ancestry cluster associated with self-reported Caucasian donors. Typing coverage varied by locus: 629-630 donors for A, B, C, DRB1 and DQB1; around 560 for DQA1; around 610 for DPA1; approximately 450 for DPB1. Across about 370 genotyped donors of the cohort, an average of roughly 200,000 unique TCR beta nucleotide sequences per donor were sequenced, and roughly 20% of those sequences were non-productive. In an earlier analysis of roughly 540 of the donors, high-throughput TCR beta sequencing was used to judge whether each TCR beta V gene segment behaved as functional or pseudogenic. Genome-wide SNP genotypes for about three fifths of the roughly 700 donors were used in a later genetic analysis, which treated that subset as a discovery cohort. An early release covering just under 650 HLA-typed donors comprised about 300 gigabases of sequencing data and about 90 million unique TCR sequences.

Study-wide conclusions, independent of this receptor: In a later analysis, most CMV-associated TCR beta chains were found to appear HLA-restricted, with HLA associations seemingly driven largely by CMV exposure. According to a later genetic analysis, donors in an Asian-associated ancestry cluster had fewer N-insertions in productive TCRs than the approximately 630-donor mean. A total of fewer than 200 TCR beta chains were listed by the study as associated with cytomegalovirus. Roughly uniform sequencing depth across donors was assumed in presence/absence analyses, although this assumption may not hold. In vitro tests confirmed that three of the cytomegalovirus-associated TCR beta chains recognize cytomegalovirus antigens. Roughly 17 rarely observed V segments, including chromosome 9 orphons, were excluded from the earlier analysis of a few hundred of the donors because counts were too low. A cluster of highly shared sequence variants was judged likely to represent a technical artifact of the sequencing pipeline. A further reported finding was that TCR beta sequences accurately predicted the HLA-A and HLA-B alleles for most subjects in the first cohort. In a later analysis, the rate of TCR association differed among HLA loci, with DRB1 alleles having the most associated TCRs and HLA-C alleles having the fewest. The only immune exposure information available for the cohort was CMV serostatus. Linkage disequilibrium might explain the correlated functional status among segregating V segments, but an unknown experimental factor could not be excluded. Because the 87-base-pair reads could not distinguish some IMGT-functional V segments, including TRBV6-2 and TRBV6-3, those segments were excluded. The cohort was sequenced for TCR beta chains only, and without alpha or paired-chain data the features that could be detected were limited. In an earlier analysis of more than 450 of the donors, most TCR beta V segments were observed in productive rearrangements about 87% or about 30% of the time, broadly matching IMGT annotations. Because HLA typing was missing for some donors at each locus, association tests included only the typed subset. A later analysis associated approximately 17,000 TCR beta sequences with specific HLA alleles at a false discovery rate of 0.05. While some public TCRs were present in many individuals, most TCR sequences turned up only very rarely across donors. Assigning TCR associations to individual alleles was difficult when HLA alleles, especially DR and DQ, strongly co-occurred. In a later analysis, several top co-occurrence clusters were reported to appear linked to parvovirus B19, influenza, CMV and Epstein-Barr virus. The classifier was reported to diagnose cytomegalovirus status with high specificity and sensitivity in both the original and validation cohorts. According to the authors, the approach could potentially be generalized to other disease states and immunological phenotypes. Compared with equally common non-associated chains, HLA-associated TCR beta chains in a later analysis were more clonally expanded and had lower generation probabilities. In a later genetic analysis, a missense DCLRE1C variant was associated with V-gene and J-gene trimming of TCR beta chains, and the association was replicated in an independent cohort.

The cohort consisted of approximately 690 healthy bone marrow donors. All cohort members were sampled while nominally healthy, although unrecorded immune exposures were likely present. The donor tested CMV seropositive, placing the donor among the roughly 270 seropositive members of the cohort. Every donor gave a peripheral blood sample, and the peripheral blood mononuclear cells from that sample were used for TCR beta sequencing. The Qiagen DNeasy Blood Extraction Kit was used to extract genomic DNA from the blood cell samples. Germline trimming amounts to 2 bases on V and 3 bases on J, with 6 as the count of junction bases outside the gene matches. CDR1 MNHEY and CDR2 SVGAGI are derived from the germline V gene. The CDR3, cysteine through phenylalanine, is 15 amino acids long. Only the CDR3 region is kept as DNA, spanning 45 bases read in frame from base 1. The receptor library was made with the immunoSEQ multiplex PCR assay. A mixture of 60 forward primers for TCR Vbeta segments and 13 reverse primers for TCR Jbeta segments was used in the multiplex PCR. A multiplex PCR assay on genomic DNA amplified the CDR3 region of rearranged TCR beta genes. On the Illumina HiSeq System, the amplified TCR beta libraries were sequenced as 87-base-pair reads. In the original analysis: A later analysis tallied 80 million to 95 million unique TCR beta chains across the 666 repertoires, and roughly 11 million of those chains were shared by two or more donors. A nearest-neighbor algorithm error-corrected the raw reads and collapsed the reads into unique sequences, merging closely related sequences to remove PCR and sequencing errors. CDR3 sequences were aligned to IMGT reference sequences to assign V, D and J gene segments. For a sequence to be retained, at least a six-nucleotide match to both a V gene segment and a J gene segment was required. Rearrangements were called productive when the CDR3 lacked stop codons and stayed in frame with V and J; all others were non-productive. Following IMGT convention, CDR3 was defined as the stretch from the second conserved V-encoded cysteine up to the conserved J-encoded phenylalanine. Sequences without an unambiguous match to a single V gene segment were excluded from the earlier analysis of 450 to 650 of the donors. In an earlier analysis of several hundred of the donors, a V segment was called functional when productive rearrangements were above 56.7%, and segregating when the standard deviation between donors exceeded 5%. A statistical classification framework was built for diagnosing cytomegalovirus status from the catalog of TCR beta chain sequences. A later analysis assigned V and J genes by comparing TCR nucleotide sequences with IMGT/GENE-DB human TR gene sequences. In a later analysis, CDR3 sequences and most-parsimonious VDJ recombination scenarios were assigned using the TCRdist pipeline. In a later analysis, every TCR beta chain was defined by the combination of its CDR3 amino acid sequence and its V-gene family, and reads without a unique V-gene family were dropped. A later analysis removed 550 to 700 highly shared, low-generation-probability nucleotide sequences to deal with suspected cross-contamination and a sequencing artifact. A later analysis calculated a clonal expansion index for each public chain from normalized within-repertoire ranks of inferred template counts. A later analysis computed generation probabilities with a VDJ recombination model fitted to out-of-frame rearrangements, and checked the results against IGoR. In a later analysis, hypergeometric tests were used to score TCR-TCR, TCR-HLA and TCR-CMV co-occurrence, with a repertoire-size bias correction applied to TCR pairs. In a later analysis, false discovery rates were estimated by permuting HLA or CMV assignments 20 times. In a later analysis, co-occurring TCRs were grouped with DBSCAN, and TCRdist sequence similarity was added when clustering was performed within HLA-allele-positive subsets. Repertoires with fewer than 30,000 or more than 120,000 public chains were left out of co-occurrence clustering, as were several repertoires with anomalous nucleotide sharing. The clones in this table, taken by TCRdb from immuneACCESS, are in-frame only. Not every clone is retained; where verified, under half of the shortfall comes from an unresolved V gene, and the cause of the rest is unknown. Clone size and the V and J calls come from that table; the DNA yielded D and trimming. This sample's table lists tens of thousands of clones. The ten largest clones capture roughly 12% of the sample.

About this clone: Its antigen is still unknown.

This clonotype was sampled from a woman in her fifties or sixties in good health and CMV-seropositive. Sequenced sample: PBMCs. The chain is made from TRBV6-5 and TRBJ2-5; 7 nucleotides in the junction match TRBD1. In nucleotides, the sequence is TGTGCCAGCAGTTACGCTTGGGGGACAGAAGAGACCCAGTACTTC. Translated, this gives CASSYAWGTEETQYF.